These T cell receptor beta chains were read from a single sample in a study of identical twins. TCRdb recomputed calls from the 5' RACE reads with MiXCR, one row per CDR3 protein. The table shows approximately 700,000 distinct CDR3 sequences, with 15% to 20% occurring only once. These data were also reused for a study on T cells expressing NK-cell markers.

What was sequenced was PBMCs. The receptor set was obtained from a woman aged 18-35 years in good health. Both conserved end residues are part of each CDR3. Fields, in order: J gene, V gene, clone size, D gene, CDR3 DNA, CDR3 protein. D genes are given only for firm matches. Clone size is given for some rows only: seen once, a few or many times, or a class if the clone is expanded.

>TRBJ1-4|TRBV5-1|.|.
TGCGCCAGCGGAACTGGACAGAAAAATGAAAAACTGTTTTTT
CASGTGQKNEKLFF
>TRBJ1-2|TRBV2|few|.
TGTGCCAGCAGTGAACAGGGGGGCTACACCTTC
CASSEQGGYTF
>TRBJ2-3|TRBV7-8|.|TRBD2
TGTGCCAGCAGCGTAGTAAGCCGAAGCGGGAGGGCCGTAGATACGCAGTATTTT
CASSVVSRSGRAVDTQYF
>TRBJ2-3|TRBV11-3|.|.
TGTGCCAGCAGCTACGGTGGGGGGACGCAGTATTTT
CASSYGGGTQYF
>TRBJ1-1|TRBV4-1|.|TRBD1
TGCGCCAGCAGCCAGGCGGGACAGGGGGTAGTCCGCCACTCTGAAGCTTTCTTT
CASSQAGQGVVRHSEAFF
>TRBJ1-1|TRBV14|.|.
TGTGCCAGCAGCCAAGCGGGGGTGAGGGGAGGCACTGAAGCTTTCTTT
CASSQAGVRGGTEAFF
>TRBJ1-4|TRBV18|few|.
TGTGCCAGCTCGACCCGAGGACCGATCTATGAAAAACTGTTTTTT
CASSTRGPIYEKLFF
>TRBJ2-1|TRBV7-6|many|TRBD2
TGTGCCAGCAGCCCGCGGGGGGCCTACAATGAGCAGTTCTTC
CASSPRGAYNEQFF
>TRBJ2-1|TRBV10-3|few|.
TGTGCCATTGCCCGGGGTCGATCGTCCTACAATGAGCAGTTCTTC
CAIARGRSSYNEQFF
>TRBJ2-2|TRBV4-3|few|.
TGCGCCAGCAGCCAAGCCGTCGGGGACACCGGGGAGCTGTTTTTT
CASSQAVGDTGELFF
>TRBJ1-6|TRBV5-1|.|.
TGCGCCAGCAGCTTAACATTGGGGGCCTCACCCCTCCACTTT
CASSLTLGASPLHF
>TRBJ1-5|TRBV21-1|few|.
TGTGCCATCCGAAGGGGGGATTGGGGCAATCAGCCCCAGCATTTT
CAIRRGDWGNQPQHF
>TRBJ2-3|TRBV20-1|few|.
TGCAGTGTGACTACTAGCACAGATACGCAGTATTTT
CSVTTSTDTQYF
>TRBJ1-1|TRBV11-2|.|.
.
CASSLVGGGTFF
>TRBJ2-5|TRBV18|many|.
TGTGCCAGCTCACGGGGACCTCATACCGAGACCCAGTACTTC
CASSRGPHTETQYF
>TRBJ2-7|TRBV27|few|.
TGTGCCAGCAGTTTGTGGGACGGAGCTAACTACGAGCAGTACTTC
CASSLWDGANYEQYF
>TRBJ2-3|TRBV2|many|.
TGTGCCAGCAGTGATCGGGGGAGCACAGATACGCAGTATTTT
CASSDRGSTDTQYF
>TRBJ2-1|TRBV20-1|few|TRBD2
TGCAGTGCTCCAATGGGGGGGAGAGGTTTGTACAATGAGCAGTTCTTC
CSAPMGGRGLYNEQFF
>TRBJ2-5|TRBV4-1|.|.
TGCGCCAGCAGCCCAACGGTACTGAAAGAGACCCAGTACTTC
CASSPTVLKETQYF
>TRBJ2-3|TRBV3-1|once|TRBD2
TGTGCCAGCAAACTAGCGGGGGGCGGGGGCACAGATACGCAGTATTTT
CASKLAGGGGTDTQYF